Listed below are T cell receptor beta chains from one sample, sequenced in a study of T cells in Graves' hyperthyroidism and ophthalmopathy. TCRdb re-analysed the multiplex PCR reads in MiXCR, keeping a single row per CDR3 protein. The repertoire holds about 640,000 distinct CDR3 sequences, with roughly 20% as singletons. Sequenced sample: blood. The receptor source for this set is a man aged 25-45 years with Graves' ophthalmopathy. CDR3s include the opening cysteine and the closing phenylalanine or tryptophan. The D gene is left open where the match is weak. Clone sizes are given selectively: once, few, many, or a class where the clone is expanded.

>many|TRBV15|-|TRBJ1-5
TGTGCCACCAGCTCGGGACACTTTAGCAATCAGCCCCAGCATTTT
CATSSGHFSNQPQHF
>few|TRBV28|TRBD2|TRBJ2-1
TGTGCCAGCAGGGTAGCGGGATTAACCTACAATGAGCAGTTCTTC
CASRVAGLTYNEQFF
>-|TRBV7-6|TRBD1|TRBJ2-7
TGTGCCAGCAGCTTGGAGCCGGGACAGGGGACATCCGAGCAGTACTTC
CASSLEPGQGTSEQYF
>few|TRBV5-5|TRBD2|TRBJ2-4
TGTGCCAGCAGCTTGGTAGCGGGAGTGGTGGACATTCAGTACTTC
CASSLVAGVVDIQYF
>many|TRBV2|-|TRBJ2-2
TGTGCCAGCCGTCTTAAGAGCGGAGCGAACACCGGGGAGCTGTTTTTT
CASRLKSGANTGELFF
>few|TRBV7-3|-|TRBJ2-5
TGTGCCAGCAGCTGGCATCAGGGGAGTAGAGAGACCCAGTACTTC
CASSWHQGSRETQYF
>-|TRBV7-2|TRBD2|TRBJ2-5
TGTGCCAGCAGCCTGACTAGCGGAGTTCAAGAGACCCAGTACTTC
CASSLTSGVQETQYF
>-|TRBV20-1|TRBD1|TRBJ1-2
TGCAGTGCTAATAACAGGGGAACCTATGGCTACACCTTC
CSANNRGTYGYTF
>-|TRBV20-1|-|TRBJ2-1
TGCAGTGCTAGTCACTATCCACCGAGAAAATACAATGAGCAGTTCTTC
CSASHYPPRKYNEQFF
>-|TRBV30|-|TRBJ2-3
TGTGCCTGGCGCCGATTGGGCACAGATACGCAGTATTTT
CAWRRLGTDTQYF
>many|TRBV6-1|TRBD1|TRBJ1-2
TGTGCCAGCAGTGAAGATCTAGGGACAGGGGGTGATAACTATGGCTACACCTTC
CASSEDLGTGGDNYGYTF
>once|TRBV28|TRBD1|TRBJ1-1
TGTGCCAGCAGTTCGGGAAGGGGGCATACTGAAGCTTTCTTT
CASSSGRGHTEAFF
>-|TRBV12-3/TRBV12-4|TRBD2|TRBJ2-3
TGTGCCAGCTCGTCCGGAGTAGCGGGAGTTGTCACAGATACGCAGTATTTT
CASSSGVAGVVTDTQYF
>few|TRBV6-1|-|TRBJ2-7
TGTGCCAGCCTCTCTGGCAACGAGCAGTACTTC
CASLSGNEQYF
>many|TRBV27|-|TRBJ1-1
TGTGCCAGCAGTTTACATTCGCCTAAGAACACTGAAGCTTTCTTT
CASSLHSPKNTEAFF
>many|TRBV28|TRBD2|TRBJ2-5
TGTGCCAGCAGTTCTAGCGGGAGGGGGTACCAAGAGACCCAGTACTTC
CASSSSGRGYQETQYF
>few|TRBV5-1|-|TRBJ1-1
TGCGCCAGCAGCTTGTTCCGGACACCCATTCTCCAAACTACAAACACTGAAGCTTTCTTT
CASSLFRTPILQTTNTEAFF
>few|TRBV7-9|-|TRBJ2-3
TGTGCCAGCAGCACCGGACGGCCTTACACAGATACGCAGTATTTT
CASSTGRPYTDTQYF
>-|TRBV6-1|-|TRBJ2-1
TGTGCCAGCAGAGACCTAGCCAATGAGCAGTTCTTC
CASRDLANEQFF
>-|TRBV6-2/TRBV6-3|TRBD2|TRBJ2-7
TGTGCCAGCACTAGCACCCTAGCGGGAGGGCCTTTCATCTCGCCCTACGAGCAGTACTTC
CASTSTLAGGPFISPYEQYF
>-|TRBV7-9|-|TRBJ1-6
TGTGCCAGCAGCTTAACCCCCCGCTCCTATAATTCACCCCTCCACTTT
CASSLTPRSYNSPLHF
>many|TRBV18|TRBD2|TRBJ2-7
TGTGCCAGCTCAGCCTTACTAGCGGGAGTGTACGAGCAGTACTTC
CASSALLAGVYEQYF
>-|TRBV12-3/TRBV12-4|-|TRBJ2-7
TGTGCCAGCAGTTTAGCCTTCCGGGGGAGCTCCTACGAGCAGTACTTC
CASSLAFRGSSYEQYF